This T cell receptor beta chain was identified in a study of shared clonotypes between healthy human individuals. Study outcomes and limitations: Rarefaction exposed incomplete sorted-subset sequencing despite large depth.

For sorted subsets, approximately 180 ng DNA per replicate equaled about 30,000 T cell genomes. Only in-frame clones appear in the TCRdb table, and some are missing; sequencing was by immunoSEQ multiplex PCR. The table lists approximately 980,000 clones, around three quarters of them singletons, with about 1.5% in the top ten. V shed 3 bases and J shed 4 bases, with 14 bases lying between them. This CDR3 has 15 amino acids. The germline V gene encodes CDR1 SGHAT and CDR2 FQNNGV. On this clone: Its antigen is as yet unknown.

The chain is built from TRBV11-2 and TRBJ2-3; D is unresolved. Sequencing was carried out using memory CD4+ T cells sorted from blood. Stated subset: CD45RA-negative fraction. The receptor was derived from a man aged 18 to 30 in good health. CDR3 coding DNA: TGTGCCAGCAGCTTTGGCCGACACGATTCAGATACGCAGTATTTT. Translation: CASSFGRHDSDTQYF.